Sequencing of this TCR beta chain was carried out in a study of OX40 agonist ivuxolimab in advanced cancers. Study-wide background: With a range of roughly 23 to 85, age averaged about 58 years, and about 82% were male.

Some clones are missing from TCRdb's copy, which holds only in-frame ones; the method was immunoSEQ multiplex PCR. Seen here are 95,000 to 110,000 clones, 91% observed once, and the top ten hold roughly 1.1%. This clone is a singleton in its sample. Patients were ineligible given autoimmune disease history or systemic immunosuppression. The TCR was taken from an adult with an advanced solid tumor such as melanoma, head and neck, liver or kidney cancer. Sequencing was performed on CD4+ or CD8+ T cells sorted from blood, taken in a trial of the OX40 agonist ivuxolimab.

This CDR3 reads CASSPTNEKLFF. CDR3 coding DNA: TGTGCCAGCAGTCCAACTAATGAAAAACTGTTTTTT. The chain joins TRBV2 to TRBJ1-4; D is uncertain. The germline CDR1 and CDR2 sequences are SNHLY and FYNNEI. CDR3 length equals 12 residues. Trimming removed 5 bases from V and 0 bases from J, with 1 base in between.